This T cell receptor (beta chain) was identified during a study of cytomegalovirus exposure and HLA in healthy donors. Whole-study context: Earlier results showed 117 million unique TCR beta sequences derived from about 179 million T cells.

This clone has only one observation. Its antigen is still unknown. This PCR relied on a set of 60 Vbeta primers and 13 Jbeta primers. Profiled with immunoSEQ multiplex PCR; TCRdb holds only in-frame clones, not every one. The table has over 150,000 clones, 75% to 85% seen once; the top ten hold 13%. Findings of the study overall: The majority of TCR sequences were rare, yet some public TCRs appeared in many donors. Later findings reportedly placed an Asian-associated ancestry cluster below the roughly 730-donor mean for N-insertions.

The germline CDR1 and CDR2 sequences are SGHRS and YFSETQ. The CDR3 spans 15 residues. Trimming removed 4 bases from V and 7 bases from J; junction bases left unmatched: 6. The clonotype was recovered from a woman aged 45-60 years in good health and CMV-seronegative. This sequence joins TRBV5-1 and TRBJ2-1; 12 nucleotides agree with TRBD2. The material sequenced was PBMCs. CDR3: CASSGGTSGLNEQFF. The CDR3 DNA reads as TGCGCCAGCAGCGGGGGGACTAGCGGGCTTAATGAGCAGTTCTTC.